Each of the 8 T cell receptor beta chains below was sequenced from the same sample in a study of beta chain features in type 1 diabetes. For these TCRs, the target antigens are not known. Study-level results: Moderate but significant shortening of TCRB CDR3s was recorded in all four CD4+ subsets from Type 1 diabetes patients.

Expressed TCRB transcripts got sequenced, as all isolated RNA was reverse transcribed. TCRdb's copy holds only in-frame clones and misses some; the assay was immunoSEQ multiplex PCR. In the table there are 600,000 to 700,000 clones, roughly an eighth of which are singletons. The sample taken for sequencing was naive CD4+ T cells from blood. Source of these receptors: a man between 18 and 29 years old with type 1 diabetes.

The CDR3 region is CASSLQSNTGELFF. As DNA, the CDR3 is TGTGCCAGCAGTTTACAATCTAACACCGGGGAGCTGTTTTTT. The J gene is TRBJ2-2, the V gene TRBV28; D gene unclear. V was cut by 2 bases and J by 2 bases, with 6 bases left in between. There are 14 residues in the CDR3. Per the germline V gene, CDR1 is MDHEN and CDR2 is SYDVKM.

This clone was counted only a few times. V usage is TRBV2 and J usage is TRBJ1-5; no reliable D call. V was shortened by 6 bases and J by 5 bases, with 11 bases between the two germline ends. Germline assignment: CDR1 SNHLY and CDR2 FYNNEI. This CDR3 has 13 residues. CDR3 protein: CASRDPAHQPQHF. In nucleotides, the CDR3 is TGTGCCAGCAGGGATCCCGCTCATCAGCCCCAGCATTTT.

This clone came up a few times. The chain has TRBV4-1 and TRBJ1-4; 7 nucleotides align to TRBD1. CDR1 MGHRA and CDR2 YSYEKL come from the germline V gene. The CDR3 sequence is 14 residues long. V dropped 4 bases and J dropped 7; count of bases not matched to a gene: 6. CDR3 loop: CASSRGSGGEKLFF. DNA of the CDR3: TGCGCCAGCAGCCGCGGTTCAGGGGGTGAAAAACTGTTTTTT.

V gene TRBV18 combines with J gene TRBJ2-7, with 7 bases identical to TRBD1. Looked up from germline, CDR1 is KGHSH and CDR2 is LQKENI. This CDR3 has 13 amino acids. V was pared by 3 bases and J by 3 bases, with 2 bases of the junction left unmatched. The CDR3 nucleotides read TGTGCCAGCTCACCGGGACAGCACTACGAGCAGTACTTC. This codes for CASSPGQHYEQYF. Combining the CDR3 with reference TRBV18 and TRBJ2-7 gives the whole variable domain NAGVMQNPRHLVRRRGQEARLRCSPMKGHSHVYWYRQLPEEGLKFMVYLQKENIIDESGMPKERFSAEFPKEGPSILRIQQVVRGDSAAYFCASSPGQHYEQYFGPGTRLTVT.

The chain has TRBV10-3 and TRBJ2-5, with D possibly being TRBD1 or TRBD2 (6 bases each). Germline assignment: CDR1 ENHRY and CDR2 SYGVKD. The CDR3 runs to 12 residues. Trimming cost V 6 bases and J 5 bases, with 10 bases left between them. CDR3 in DNA: TGTGCCATCAGCGGGGGCTTCGAGACCCAGTACTTC. Protein: CAISGGFETQYF.

This clone occurred a few times. The chain joins TRBV4-1 to TRBJ1-1; TRBD1 might be the D (6 bases). The CDR3 covers 17 residues. In germline, CDR1 is MGHRA, CDR2 YSYEKL. Trimming cost V 3 bases and J 4 bases, with 21 bases left between them. The CDR3 region is CASSHQRGGRRSTEAFF. The CDR3 nucleotides read TGCGCCAGCAGCCACCAGAGAGGGGGGCGCCGGTCCACTGAAGCTTTCTTT.

This clone was seen only a few times. The genes are TRBV9 and TRBJ2-3; 10 bases map to TRBD2. Germline lookup yields CDR1 SGDLS and CDR2 YYNGEE. J lost 2 bases, V lost 0 bases, and 9 bases had no gene match. This CDR3 region has 18 residues. CDR3 nucleotides: TGTGCCAGCAGCGTAGGTTTATTACTAGCGGGATACACAGATACGCAGTATTTT. Translating gives CASSVGLLLAGYTDTQYF.

This clone was observed a few times. The chain is built from TRBV30 and TRBJ2-1; D not certain. The CDR3 covers 13 residues. Germline CDR1 GTSNPN, CDR2 SVGIG (reference sequence). V lost 0 bases, J lost 8 bases, and 11 bases lay in between. In nucleotides, the CDR3 is TGTGCCTGGAGTGTTGGAATTGGCGATGAGCAGTTCTTC. Translation: CAWSVGIGDEQFF.